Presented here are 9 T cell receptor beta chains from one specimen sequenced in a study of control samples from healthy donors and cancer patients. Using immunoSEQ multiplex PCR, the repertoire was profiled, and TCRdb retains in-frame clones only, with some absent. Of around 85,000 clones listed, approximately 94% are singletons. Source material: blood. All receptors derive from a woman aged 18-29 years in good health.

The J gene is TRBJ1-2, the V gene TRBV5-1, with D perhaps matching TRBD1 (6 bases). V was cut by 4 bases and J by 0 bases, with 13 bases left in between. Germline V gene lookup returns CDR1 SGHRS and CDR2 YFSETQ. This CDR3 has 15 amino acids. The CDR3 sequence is CASSISGEPNYGYTF. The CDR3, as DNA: TGCGCCAGCAGCATTTCAGGGGAGCCTAACTATGGCTACACCTTC.

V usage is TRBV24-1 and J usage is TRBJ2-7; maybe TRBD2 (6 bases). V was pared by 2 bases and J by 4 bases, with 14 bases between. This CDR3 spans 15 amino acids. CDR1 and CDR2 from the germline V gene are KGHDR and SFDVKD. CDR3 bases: TGTGCCACCAGTGATTCCGGGACTGCTGCTTACGAGCAGTACTTC. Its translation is CATSDSGTAAYEQYF.

CDR3 protein: CASSRAGGLYTQYF. In DNA form, the CDR3 reads TGCGCCAGCAGTCGAGCGGGGGGGCTATATACGCAGTATTTT. V is TRBV5-1 and J is TRBJ2-3; TRBD2 matches 10 bases. V gave up 5 bases and J gave up 7 bases; unmatched junction bases: 7. This CDR3 comprises 14 residues. The germline V gene has CDR1 SGHRS and CDR2 YFSETQ.

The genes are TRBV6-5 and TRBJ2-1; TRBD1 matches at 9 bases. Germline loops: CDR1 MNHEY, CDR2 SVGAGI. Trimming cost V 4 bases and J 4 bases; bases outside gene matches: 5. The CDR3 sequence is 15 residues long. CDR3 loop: CASSSGQGTYNEQFF. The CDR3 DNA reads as TGTGCCAGCAGTTCTGGACAGGGGACGTACAATGAGCAGTTCTTC.

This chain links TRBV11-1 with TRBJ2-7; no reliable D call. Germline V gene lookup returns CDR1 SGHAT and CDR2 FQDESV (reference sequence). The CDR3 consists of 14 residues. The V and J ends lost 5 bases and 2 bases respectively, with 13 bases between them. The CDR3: CASSPQRSPYEQYF. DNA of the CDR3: TGTGCCAGCAGCCCTCAAAGGAGTCCCTACGAGCAGTACTTC.

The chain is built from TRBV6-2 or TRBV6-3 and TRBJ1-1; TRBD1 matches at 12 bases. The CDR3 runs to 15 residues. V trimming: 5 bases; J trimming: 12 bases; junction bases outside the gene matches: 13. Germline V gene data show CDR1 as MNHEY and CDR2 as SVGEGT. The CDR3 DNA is TGTGCCAGCAGTCGCTCCGGGACAGGGGGCGGTGTAACTTTCTTT. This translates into CASSRSGTGGGVTFF.

The CDR3 DNA follows: TGTGCCAGTAGTATGTTGGGACAGGGCCAAGAGACCCAGTACTTC. As protein: CASSMLGQGQETQYF. This chain connects TRBV19 to TRBJ2-5; 9 nucleotides line up with TRBD1. With V trimmed by 3 bases and J by 1 base, 3 bases remained unmatched. CDR3 length: 15 residues. CDR1 and CDR2 from the germline V gene are LNHDA and SQIVND (reference sequence).

CDR3 residues: CAGRGSGNTEAFF. The DNA for the CDR3 is TGTGCTGGTAGGGGCTCGGGGAACACTGAAGCTTTCTTT. V is TRBV30 and J is TRBJ1-1; D may be TRBD1 (5 bases). The germline V gene encodes CDR1 GTSNPN and CDR2 SVGIG (reference sequence). CDR3 length: 13 amino acids.

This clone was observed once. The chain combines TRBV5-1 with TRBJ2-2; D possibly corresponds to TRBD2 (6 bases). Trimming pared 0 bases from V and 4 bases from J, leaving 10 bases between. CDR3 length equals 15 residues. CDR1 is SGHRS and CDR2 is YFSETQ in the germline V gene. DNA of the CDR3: TGCGCCAGCAGCTTGGAGGGCGGGATCACCGGGGAGCTGTTTTTT. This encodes CASSLEGGITGELFF.